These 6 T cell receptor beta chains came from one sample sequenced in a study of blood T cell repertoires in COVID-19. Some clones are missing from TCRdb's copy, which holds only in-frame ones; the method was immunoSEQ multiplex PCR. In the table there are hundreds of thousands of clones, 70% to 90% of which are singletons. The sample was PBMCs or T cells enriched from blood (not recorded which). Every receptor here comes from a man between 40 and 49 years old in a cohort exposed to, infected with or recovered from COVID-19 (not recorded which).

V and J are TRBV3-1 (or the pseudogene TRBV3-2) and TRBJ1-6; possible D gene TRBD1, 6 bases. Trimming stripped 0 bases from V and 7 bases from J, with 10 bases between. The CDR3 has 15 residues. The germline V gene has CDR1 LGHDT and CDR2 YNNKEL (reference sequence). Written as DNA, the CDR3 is TGTGCCAGCAGCCAAGAACCACAGGGCAATTCACCCCTCCACTTT. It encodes CASSQEPQGNSPLHF.

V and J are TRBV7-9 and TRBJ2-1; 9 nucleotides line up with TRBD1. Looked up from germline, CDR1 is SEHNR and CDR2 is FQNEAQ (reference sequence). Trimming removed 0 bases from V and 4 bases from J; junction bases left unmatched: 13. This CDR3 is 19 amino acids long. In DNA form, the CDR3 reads TGTGCCAGCAGCTTAGCACAGGGGGCGAGTGCCTGGGAATACAATGAGCAGTTCTTC. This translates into CASSLAQGASAWEYNEQFF.

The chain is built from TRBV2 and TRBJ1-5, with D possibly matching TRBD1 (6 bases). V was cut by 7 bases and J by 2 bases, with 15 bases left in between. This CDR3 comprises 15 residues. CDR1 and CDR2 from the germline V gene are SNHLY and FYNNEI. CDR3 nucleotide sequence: TGTGCCAGCACCCAAGACAGGTCCCGCAATCAGCCCCAGCATTTT. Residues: CASTQDRSRNQPQHF. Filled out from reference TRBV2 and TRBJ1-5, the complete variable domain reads EPEVTQTPSHQVTQMGQEVILRCVPISNHLYFYWYRQILGQKVEFLVSFYNNEISEKSEIFDDQFSVERPDGSNFTLKIRSTKLEDSAMYFCASTQDRSRNQPQHFGDGTRLSIL.

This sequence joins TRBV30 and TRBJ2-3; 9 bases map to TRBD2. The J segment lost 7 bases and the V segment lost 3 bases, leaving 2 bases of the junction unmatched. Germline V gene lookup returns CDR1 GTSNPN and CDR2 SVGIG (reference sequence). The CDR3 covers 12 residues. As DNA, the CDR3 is TGTGCCTGGAGGCGGGAGGGGTATACGCAGTATTTT. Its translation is CAWRREGYTQYF.

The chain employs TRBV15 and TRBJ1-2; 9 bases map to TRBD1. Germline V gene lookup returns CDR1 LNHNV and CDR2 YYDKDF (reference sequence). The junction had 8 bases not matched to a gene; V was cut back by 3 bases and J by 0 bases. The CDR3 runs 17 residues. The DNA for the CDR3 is TGTGCCACCAGCAGCCTACAGGGGGCTGCTACTAACTATGGCTACACCTTC. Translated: CATSSLQGAATNYGYTF.

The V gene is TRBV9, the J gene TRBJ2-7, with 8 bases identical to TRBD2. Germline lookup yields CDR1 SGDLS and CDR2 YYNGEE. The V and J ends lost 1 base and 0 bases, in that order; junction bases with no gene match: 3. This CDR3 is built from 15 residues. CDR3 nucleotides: TGTGCCAGCAGCGTATCCGGGACTAGCTCCTACGAGCAGTACTTC. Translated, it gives CASSVSGTSSYEQYF.